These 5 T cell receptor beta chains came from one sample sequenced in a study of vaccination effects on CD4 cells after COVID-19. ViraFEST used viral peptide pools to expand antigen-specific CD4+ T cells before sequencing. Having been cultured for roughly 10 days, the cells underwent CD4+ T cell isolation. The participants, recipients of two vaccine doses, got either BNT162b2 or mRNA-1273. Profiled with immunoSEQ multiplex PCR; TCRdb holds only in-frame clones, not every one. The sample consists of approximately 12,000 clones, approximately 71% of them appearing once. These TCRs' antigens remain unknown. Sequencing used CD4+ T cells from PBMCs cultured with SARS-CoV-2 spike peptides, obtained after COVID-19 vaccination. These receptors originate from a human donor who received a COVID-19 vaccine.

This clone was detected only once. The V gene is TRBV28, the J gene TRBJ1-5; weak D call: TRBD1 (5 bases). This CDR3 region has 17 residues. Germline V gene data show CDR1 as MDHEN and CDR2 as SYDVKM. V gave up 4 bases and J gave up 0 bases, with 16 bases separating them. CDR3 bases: TGTGCCAGCAGTTCAACCCATGGACATTATAGCAATCAGCCCCAGCATTTT. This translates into CASSSTHGHYSNQPQHF. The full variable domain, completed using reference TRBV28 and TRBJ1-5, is DVKVTQSSRYLVKRTGEKVFLECVQDMDHENMFWYRQDPGLGLRLIYFSYDVKMKEKGDIPEGYSVSREKKERFSLILESASTNQTSMYLCASSSTHGHYSNQPQHFGDGTRLSIL.

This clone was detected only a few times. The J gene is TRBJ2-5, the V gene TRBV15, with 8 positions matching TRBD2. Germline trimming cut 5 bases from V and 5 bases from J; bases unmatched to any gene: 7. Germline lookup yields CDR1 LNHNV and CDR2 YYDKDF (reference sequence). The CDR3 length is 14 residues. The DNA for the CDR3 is TGTGCCACCAGCTCCCGGGGGGGCCCTGAGACCCAGTACTTC. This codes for CATSSRGGPETQYF.

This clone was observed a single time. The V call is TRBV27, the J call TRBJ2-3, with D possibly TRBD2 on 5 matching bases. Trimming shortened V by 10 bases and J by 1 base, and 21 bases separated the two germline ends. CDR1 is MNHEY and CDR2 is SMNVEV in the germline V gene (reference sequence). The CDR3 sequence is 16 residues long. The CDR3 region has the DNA TGTGCCAACCTTACGGATTGGCGGGTTGGCACAGATACGCAGTATTTT. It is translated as CANLTDWRVGTDTQYF.

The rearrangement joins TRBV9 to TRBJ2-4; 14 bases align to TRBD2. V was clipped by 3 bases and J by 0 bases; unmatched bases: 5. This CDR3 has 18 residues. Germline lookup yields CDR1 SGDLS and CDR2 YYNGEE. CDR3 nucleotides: TGTGCCAGCAGCGCAGGGACTAGCGGGGGATCAGCCAAAAACATTCAGTACTTC. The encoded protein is CASSAGTSGGSAKNIQYF.

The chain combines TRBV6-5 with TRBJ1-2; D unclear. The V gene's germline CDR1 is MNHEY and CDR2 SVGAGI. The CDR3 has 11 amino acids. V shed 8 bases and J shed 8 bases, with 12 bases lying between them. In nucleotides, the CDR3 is TGTGCCAGCTCTGCAGCCTGGGGCTACACCTTC. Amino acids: CASSAAWGYTF.